These 9 T cell receptor beta chains share one sample of origin, sequenced in a study of blood T cell repertoires in COVID-19. Clones were read by immunoSEQ multiplex PCR, and TCRdb kept only the in-frame ones, dropping some. The table records tens of thousands of clones, roughly 80% of them present only once. The specimen was peripheral blood. The receptors originated from a human donor in a cohort sampled during active COVID-19.

This clone was recorded only once. J is TRBJ1-1 and V is TRBV6-5; D is unresolved. CDR1 is MNHEY and CDR2 is SVGAGI in the germline V gene. V lost 8 bases, J lost 0 bases, and 10 bases lay in between. The length of the CDR3 is 13 residues. Written as DNA, the CDR3 is TGTGCCAGCGGGCGGGGATTGAACACTGAAGCTTTCTTT. Its translation is CASGRGLNTEAFF.

The chain employs TRBV9 and TRBJ1-4, with a possible D match to TRBD1 (5 bases). Trimming left V 0 bases short and J 0 bases short, with 6 bases between. The CDR3 has 15 amino acids. The germline CDR1 and CDR2 sequences are SGDLS and YYNGEE. The CDR3 loop is CASSVAGATNEKLFF. CDR3 bases: TGTGCCAGCAGCGTAGCGGGGGCAACTAATGAAAAACTGTTTTTT.

The chain combines TRBV11-2 with TRBJ1-1, with 8 positions matching TRBD1. This CDR3 contains 17 residues. J gave up 0 bases and V 4 bases, and 10 bases lay outside the gene matches. Germline loops: CDR1 SGHAT, CDR2 FQNNGV. The CDR3 region is CASSSDRERGLNTEAFF. The CDR3 coding sequence is TGTGCCAGCAGCTCGGACAGGGAGAGGGGGTTGAACACTGAAGCTTTCTTT.

The chain carries TRBV5-8 and TRBJ2-2; D not resolved. The V end was cut by 2 bases, the J end by 4 bases, with 6 bases between. The CDR3 length is 13 residues. CDR1 is SGHTS and CDR2 is YDEGEE in the germline V gene. This CDR3 is CASSFSVTGELFF. DNA of the CDR3: TGTGCCAGCAGCTTCTCGGTCACCGGGGAGCTGTTTTTT.

The V call is TRBV11-2, the J call TRBJ1-5; D is unclear. Trimming took 4 bases from V and 4 from J, leaving 5 bases between them. CDR3 length: 12 amino acids. The germline V gene has CDR1 SGHAT and CDR2 FQNNGV. The CDR3 region has the DNA TGTGCCAGCAGCTCCCCGAATCAGCCCCAGCATTTT. Translated, it gives CASSSPNQPQHF.

V is TRBV30 and J is TRBJ1-2; TRBD1 matches at 11 bases. The V gene's germline CDR1 is GTSNPN and CDR2 SVGIG (reference sequence). The ends lost 1 base at V and 10 bases at J; junction bases unmatched: 8. The CDR3 runs to 14 residues. The CDR3 reads CAWSGTGGSSVYTF. CDR3 coding DNA: TGTGCCTGGAGTGGGACAGGGGGCTCCTCCGTCTACACCTTC. The full variable domain, with the rest looked up from reference TRBV30 and TRBJ1-2, is SQTIHQWPATLVQPVGSPLSLECTVEGTSNPNLYWYRQAAGRGLQLLFYSVGIGQISSEVPQNLSASRPQDRQFILSSKKLLLSDSGFYLCAWSGTGGSSVYTFGSGTRLTVV.

The chain combines TRBV7-2 with TRBJ1-1, with 8 bases identical to TRBD1. Trimming took 2 bases from V and 6 from J; bases not matched to a gene: 2. There are 13 residues in the CDR3. CDR1 is SGHTA, CDR2 FQGNSA, per germline. For the CDR3, the DNA is TGTGCCAGCAGCTTAAGACAGGGGCCTGAAGCTTTCTTT. Its protein product is CASSLRQGPEAFF. The full variable domain, completed using reference TRBV7-2 and TRBJ1-1, is GAGVSQSPSNKVTEKGKDVELRCDPISGHTALYWYRQSLGQGLEFLIYFQGNSAPDKSGLPSDRFSAERTGGSVSTLTIQRTQQEDSAVYLCASSLRQGPEAFFGQGTRLTVV.

The CDR3 sequence is CASSPKGQGGGYTF. CDR3 DNA sequence: TGTGCCAGCTCACCTAAGGGACAGGGCGGTGGCTACACCTTC. The chain couples TRBV18 to TRBJ1-2; 9 bases agree with TRBD1. The CDR3 contains 14 residues. CDR1 and CDR2 (germline): KGHSH, LQKENI. J was trimmed by 7 bases and V by 3 bases; bases with no gene match: 6.

This chain joins TRBV30 and TRBJ1-6; D unclear. V shed 1 base and J shed 6 bases, with 7 bases lying between them. This CDR3 spans 13 amino acids. Germline loops: CDR1 GTSNPN, CDR2 SVGIG (reference sequence). CDR3: CAWSGLTNSPLHF. The CDR3 bases are TGTGCCTGGAGTGGACTGACTAATTCACCCCTCCACTTT.